Described below is a single TCR beta chain sequence and its context. The target antigen is unknown. The donor group consisted entirely of healthy Caucasians. V was pared by 0 bases and J by 0 bases, with 8 bases of the junction left unmatched. The CDR3 contains 18 residues. Germline CDR1 and CDR2: LGHNA and YNFKEQ. A universal primer site came from template switching; cDNA carried unique molecular identifiers. TCRdb recomputed calls from the 5' RACE reads with MiXCR, one row per CDR3 protein. The sample yields 500,000 to 650,000 distinct CDR3 sequences, approximately 20% seen once. This sample stems from a study of identical twins. Broader study findings: Interpretation of the results relied on cross-sectional statistical analysis and not on following the same donors. Whereas memory repertoires showed no such difference, abundant cord blood beta clonotypes carried fewer insertions.

The same data also went into a second study, on yellow fever vaccine responses in identical twins.

Material: CD4+ T cells sorted from blood. The origin of this receptor is a woman aged 18-35 years in good health. The V call is TRBV4-2, the J call TRBJ2-7, with TRBD2 matching over 10 bases. In DNA form, the CDR3 reads TGTGCCAGCAGCCAAGAAATAACTAGCGGGGCCAACTCCTACGAGCAGTACTTC. This codes for CASSQEITSGANSYEQYF.